This T cell receptor beta chain was sequenced for a study of PD-1 and CTLA-4 blockade in melanoma. V lost 8 bases, J lost 3 bases, and 19 bases lay in between. The CDR3 length is 15 residues. Germline CDR1 is SEHNR and CDR2 is FQNEAQ (reference sequence). Repertoires were generated with immunoSEQ multiplex PCR, while TCRdb's copy carries only in-frame clones and drops some. The table includes 15,000 to 20,000 clones, about two thirds detected once. The sequence was obtained from a human donor with melanoma. The sample here was CD8+ T cells from peripheral blood, taken from a patient given anti-PD-1 treatment. The gene calls are TRBV7-9 and TRBJ1-2, with D possibly being TRBD1 (5 bases). Written as DNA, the CDR3 is TGTGCCAGCCGTGAAGGGGCCAGCTTGGACTATGGCTACACCTTC. As protein: CASREGASLDYGYTF.